Below, one TCR beta chain is given with its context. The CDR3 consists of 15 residues. V lost 8 bases, J lost 4 bases, and 7 bases stayed unmatched. CDR1 LNHDA and CDR2 SQIVND come from the germline V gene (reference sequence). Here immunoSEQ multiplex PCR was the method, and the copy in TCRdb shows in-frame clones only, minus some. There are over 250,000 clones in the sample; 80% to 95% occur only once, and 0.9% to 1.2% lies in the top ten. The sample is drawn from a study of blood T cell repertoires in COVID-19. The rearrangement joins TRBV19 to TRBJ2-7; TRBD2 aligns across 14 bases. The source is a woman aged 30 to 39 who had recovered from COVID-19. The sequenced sample consisted of PBMCs or T cells enriched from blood (not recorded which). This CDR3 is CASQRLAGGPYEQYF. The DNA of the CDR3 is TGTGCCAGTCAGAGACTAGCGGGAGGGCCGTACGAGCAGTACTTC.